This is a list of T cell receptor beta chains from one sample in a study of T cell responses to AZD1222 COVID-19 vaccine. The method was immunoSEQ multiplex PCR; TCRdb's version includes in-frame clones alone and lacks a portion of them. The sample lists some 95,000 clones; roughly 88% were seen once. The material was peripheral blood, obtained 28 days after the second AZD1222 dose. These receptors were collected from an adult who received the AZD1222 COVID-19 vaccine. Both conserved end residues are part of each CDR3. The order of the fields is V gene, CDR3 length, clone size, J gene, CDR3 protein. A row's size may be missing; if present it is once, few, many or a size class.

V gene: TRBV27; CDR3 length: 15; clone size: NA; J gene: TRBJ1-5; CDR3 protein: CASSSLAGGDQPQHF
V gene: TRBV6-5; CDR3 length: 15; clone size: NA; J gene: TRBJ2-1; CDR3 protein: CASSSGQLSYNEQFF
V gene: TRBV5-1; CDR3 length: 14; clone size: NA; J gene: TRBJ1-2; CDR3 protein: CASSSTGSGKGYTF
V gene: TRBV6-2/TRBV6-3; CDR3 length: 16; clone size: NA; J gene: TRBJ1-4; CDR3 protein: CASSYSPGASNEKLFF
V gene: TRBV6-5; CDR3 length: 13; clone size: NA; J gene: TRBJ2-3; CDR3 protein: CASSPRQTDTQYF
V gene: TRBV9; CDR3 length: 12; clone size: NA; J gene: TRBJ2-1; CDR3 protein: CASSLHHNEQFF
V gene: TRBV5-4; CDR3 length: 15; clone size: NA; J gene: TRBJ2-7; CDR3 protein: CASSLAGTSGAAQYF
V gene: TRBV9; CDR3 length: 15; clone size: NA; J gene: TRBJ1-4; CDR3 protein: CASSAQGATNEKLFF
V gene: TRBV6-6; CDR3 length: 14; clone size: NA; J gene: TRBJ1-3; CDR3 protein: CASSGSLSGNTIYF
V gene: TRBV7-6; CDR3 length: 13; clone size: NA; J gene: TRBJ1-6; CDR3 protein: CASSFRLDSPLHF
V gene: TRBV19; CDR3 length: 19; clone size: few; J gene: TRBJ1-5; CDR3 protein: CASSIAHLVGAVSNQPQHF
V gene: TRBV28; CDR3 length: 12; clone size: NA; J gene: TRBJ2-1; CDR3 protein: CAVRDSYNEQFF
V gene: TRBV10-3; CDR3 length: 12; clone size: NA; J gene: TRBJ2-7; CDR3 protein: CAIGAPSYEQYF
V gene: TRBV28; CDR3 length: 14; clone size: once; J gene: TRBJ1-1; CDR3 protein: CASSFRQANTEAFF
V gene: TRBV29-1; CDR3 length: 16; clone size: NA; J gene: TRBJ1-2; CDR3 protein: CSVEHRDRTGHYGYTF